The 9 T cell receptor beta chains given below trace back to one sample, sequenced in a study of T cell responses to AZD1222 COVID-19 vaccine. Data came from immunoSEQ multiplex PCR; TCRdb stores just in-frame clones and leaves some out. The table has roughly 65,000 clones, less than 90% seen once. Sequencing was performed on peripheral blood, taken 28 days after the second AZD1222 dose. The receptors come from an adult who received the AZD1222 COVID-19 vaccine.

V is TRBV2 and J is TRBJ1-1; D unclear. V dropped 6 bases and J dropped 1 base, with 12 bases sitting between them. This CDR3 has 14 amino acids. Germline V gives CDR1 SNHLY, CDR2 FYNNEI. The CDR3 nucleotides are TGTGCCAGCAGGTTACAGTTAACGAACACTGAAGCTTTCTTT. This gives the protein CASRLQLTNTEAFF.

V gene TRBV6-6 combines with J gene TRBJ1-5; D unresolved. Trimming pared 4 bases from V and 0 bases from J, leaving 13 bases between. CDR3 length: 16 amino acids. The germline V gene encodes CDR1 MNHNY and CDR2 SVGAGI (reference sequence). The CDR3 DNA is TGTGCCAGCAGTTCCCGCGCTGGGATTAGCAATCAGCCCCAGCATTTT. It translates to CASSSRAGISNQPQHF.

This rearrangement joins TRBV27 to TRBJ2-1; TRBD1 might be the D (5 bases). Germline V gene sequence: CDR1 MNHEY, CDR2 SMNVEV (reference sequence). V was clipped by 3 bases and J by 10 bases, with 10 bases between them. This CDR3 comprises 12 residues. The CDR3 is CASSFGAREQFF. The CDR3 region has the DNA TGTGCCAGCAGTTTTGGGGCTCGGGAGCAGTTCTTC.

Comment on this clone: The same CDR3 also results from other DNA sequences found in this sample. The rearrangement joins TRBV5-1 to TRBJ1-1; D is unclear. Trimming left V 0 bases short and J 3 bases short, with 9 bases between. Germline CDR1 reads SGHRS; CDR2 reads YFSETQ. The CDR3 consists of 14 residues. In DNA, the CDR3 is TGCGCCAGCAGCTTGGCTGGTTCGGACACTGAAGCTTTCTTT. It codes for CASSLAGSDTEAFF.

In DNA form, the CDR3 reads TGTGCCAGTAAACGGGTCGGACTGAATCAGCCCCAGCATTTT. It translates to CASKRVGLNQPQHF. The chain is built from TRBV19 and TRBJ1-5; D unclear. This CDR3 has 14 amino acids. CDR1 and CDR2 from the germline V gene are LNHDA and SQIVND (reference sequence). Trimming pared 7 bases from V and 4 bases from J, leaving 14 bases between. The full variable domain, in which reference TRBV19 and TRBJ1-5 provide the parts outside the CDR3, is DGGITQSPKYLFRKEGQNVTLSCEQNLNHDAMYWYRQDPGQGLRLIYYSQIVNDFQKGDIAEGYSVSREKKESFPLTVTSAQKNPTAFYLCASKRVGLNQPQHFGDGTRLSIL.

The J gene is TRBJ2-2, the V gene TRBV7-9; D not certain. This CDR3 is built from 13 residues. The V end lost 3 bases, the J end lost 7 bases, and 9 bases lay between the germline ends. Germline V gene lookup returns CDR1 SEHNR and CDR2 FQNEAQ (reference sequence). CDR3 region: CASSLGRVGELFF. CDR3 in DNA: TGTGCCAGCAGCTTGGGTCGGGTCGGGGAGCTGTTTTTT.

The rearrangement uses TRBV19 and TRBJ2-1; 7 bases are a match to TRBD2. There are 15 residues in the CDR3. The V gene's germline CDR1 is LNHDA and CDR2 SQIVND (reference sequence). V trimming: 4 bases; J trimming: 9 bases; junction bases outside the gene matches: 12. The CDR3 DNA reads TGTGCCAGTAGTACCTCCGGGACTATCTCTCGTGAGCAGTTCTTC. It translates to CASSTSGTISREQFF.

V gene TRBV18 combines with J gene TRBJ2-7, with 9 positions matching TRBD1. CDR1 and CDR2 from the germline V gene are KGHSH and LQKENI. The CDR3 is 14 residues long. With 3 bases clipped from V and 2 bases from J, the junction kept 2 bases outside the gene matches. As DNA, the CDR3 is TGTGCCAGCTCACCGGGACAGGGCACCTACGAGCAGTACTTC. Protein sequence: CASSPGQGTYEQYF.

The genes are TRBV29-1 and TRBJ2-4; tentatively, D is TRBD1 (6 bases). The CDR3 contains 16 residues. The V end was cut by 4 bases, the J end by 3 bases, with 19 bases between. In germline, CDR1 is SQVTM, CDR2 ANQGSEA. The CDR3 DNA is TGCAGCGTTGTTGGTCGGGACACCTTGGGCAAAAACATTCAGTACTTC. It specifies CSVVGRDTLGKNIQYF.